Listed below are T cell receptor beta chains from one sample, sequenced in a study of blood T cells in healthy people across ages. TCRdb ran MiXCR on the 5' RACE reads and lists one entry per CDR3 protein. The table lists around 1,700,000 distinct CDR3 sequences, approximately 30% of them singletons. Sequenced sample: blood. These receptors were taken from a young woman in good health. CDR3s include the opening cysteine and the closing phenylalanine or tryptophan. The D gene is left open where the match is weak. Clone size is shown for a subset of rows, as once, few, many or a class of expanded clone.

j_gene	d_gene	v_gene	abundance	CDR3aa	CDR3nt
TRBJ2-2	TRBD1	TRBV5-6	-	CASSADRGRAGELFF	TGTGCCAGCAGCGCTGACAGGGGGCGCGCCGGGGAGCTGTTTTTT
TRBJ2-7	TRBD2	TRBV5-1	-	CASSFPAGGNLYEQYF	TGCGCCAGCAGCTTCCCAGCGGGGGGAAATTTGTACGAGCAGTACTTC
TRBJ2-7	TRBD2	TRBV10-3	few	CAISEVSGLAVSSYEQYF	TGTGCCATCAGTGAAGTAAGTGGGCTAGCGGTAAGCTCCTACGAGCAGTACTTC
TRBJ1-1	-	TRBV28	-	CASSLSGQRTFF	TGTGCCAGCAGTTTATCTGGACAGAGAACTTTCTTT
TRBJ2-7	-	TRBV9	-	CASSVGGPRDEQYF	TGTGCCAGCAGCGTAGGAGGGCCCAGGGACGAGCAGTACTTC
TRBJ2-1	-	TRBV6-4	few	CASSIDISSYNEQFF	TGTGCCAGCAGTATAGACATAAGCTCCTACAATGAGCAGTTCTTC
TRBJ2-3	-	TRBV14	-	CASSQDPAVSTDTQYF	TGTGCCAGCAGCCAAGATCCGGCAGTAAGCACAGATACGCAGTATTTT
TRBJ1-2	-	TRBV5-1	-	CASSLVPGQRGYTF	TGCGCCAGCAGCTTGGTGCCAGGGCAACGTGGCTACACCTTC
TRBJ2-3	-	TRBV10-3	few	CAIGGSHSTDTQYF	TGTGCCATCGGAGGCAGCCACAGCACAGATACGCAGTATTTT
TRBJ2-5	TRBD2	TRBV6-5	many	CASETSGGETQYF	TGTGCCAGCGAGACTAGCGGGGGGGAGACCCAGTACTTC
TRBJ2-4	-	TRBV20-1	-	CSARRRELGGIQYF	TGCAGTGCTAGACGTCGGGAGCTCGGCGGCATTCAGTACTTC
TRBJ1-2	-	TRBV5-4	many	CASSLGQRDYGYTF	TGTGCCAGCAGCTTGGGACAGCGAGACTATGGCTACACCTTC
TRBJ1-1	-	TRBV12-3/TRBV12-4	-	CASSFLGIQAFF	TGTGCCAGCAGTTTTCTGGGGATTCAAGCTTTCTTT
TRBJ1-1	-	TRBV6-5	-	CATKRDGLNTEAFF	TGTGCCACTAAGCGGGACGGGCTGAACACTGAAGCTTTCTTT
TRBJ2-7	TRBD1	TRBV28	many	CASLGGHEQYF	TGTGCCAGCCTAGGGGGCCACGAGCAGTACTTC
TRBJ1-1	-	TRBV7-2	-	CASSFGTSTEAFF	TGTGCCAGCAGCTTCGGGACGTCGACTGAAGCTTTCTTT
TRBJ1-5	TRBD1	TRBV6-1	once	CASSAIAGQASNQPQHF	TGTGCCAGCAGTGCAATAGCGGGACAGGCGAGCAATCAGCCCCAGCATTTT
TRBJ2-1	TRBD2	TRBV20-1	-	CSATSGAPRDEQFF	TGCAGTGCTACTAGCGGTGCCCCTCGGGATGAGCAGTTCTTC
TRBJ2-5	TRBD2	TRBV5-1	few	CASYSGGVQETQYF	TGCGCCAGCTATAGCGGGGGGGTCCAAGAGACCCAGTACTTC
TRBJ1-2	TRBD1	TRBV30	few	CALRGGTGSGGYGYTF	TGTGCCCTCAGGGGCGGGACAGGGTCCGGGGGCTATGGCTACACCTTC
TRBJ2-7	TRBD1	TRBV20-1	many	CSARQTGGYYEQYF	TGCAGTGCTAGACAGACAGGGGGGTACTACGAGCAGTACTTC
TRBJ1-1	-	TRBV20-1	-	CSASGVGGLRNTEAFF	TGCAGTGCTAGTGGGGTGGGTGGGCTGAGGAACACTGAAGCTTTCTTT
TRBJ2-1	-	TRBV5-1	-	CASSLLSGAGYNEQFF	TGCGCCAGCAGCTTGTTATCAGGGGCGGGCTACAATGAGCAGTTCTTC
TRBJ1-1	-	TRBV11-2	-	CASSSWQSATLTGGNTEAFF	TGTGCCAGCAGCTCTTGGCAGTCCGCCACACTAACCGGGGGCAACACTGAAGCTTTCTTT
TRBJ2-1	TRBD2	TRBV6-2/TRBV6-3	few	CASSYGGTSGYNEQFF	TGTGCCAGCAGTTACGGAGGGACTAGCGGATACAATGAGCAGTTCTTC
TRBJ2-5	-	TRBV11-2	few	CASSFLSGRETQYF	TGTGCCAGCAGCTTTCTCTCCGGGAGAGAGACCCAGTACTTC
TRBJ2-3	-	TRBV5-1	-	CASSREGDAQYF	TGCGCCAGCAGCCGAGAGGGGGATGCGCAGTATTTT
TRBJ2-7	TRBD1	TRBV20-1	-	CSARDRRQGVLSYEQYF	TGCAGTGCTAGAGACCGTCGACAGGGGGTTTTAAGCTACGAGCAGTACTTC
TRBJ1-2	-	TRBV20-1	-	CSASPRDLGGYTF	TGCAGTGCTAGTCCCCGGGACCTGGGAGGCTACACCTTC
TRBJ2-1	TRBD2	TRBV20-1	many	CSASFSSGRANEQFF	TGCAGTGCTAGTTTCTCTAGCGGGAGAGCAAATGAGCAGTTCTTC
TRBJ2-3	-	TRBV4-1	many	CASSQDENILTDTQYF	TGCGCCAGCAGCCAAGATGAGAACATCCTCACAGATACGCAGTATTTT
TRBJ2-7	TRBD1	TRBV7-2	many	CASSSRQGESYEQYF	TGTGCCAGCAGCTCCCGACAGGGGGAATCTTACGAGCAGTACTTC
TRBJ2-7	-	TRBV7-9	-	CASSLGWGGKQYF	TGTGCCAGCAGCTTAGGATGGGGCGGCAAGCAGTACTTC
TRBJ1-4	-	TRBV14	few	CASSQVGRGRNNEKLFF	TGTGCCAGCAGCCAAGTCGGCCGGGGGCGAAATAATGAAAAACTGTTTTTT
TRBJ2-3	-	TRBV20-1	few	CSARREVPDTQYF	TGCAGTGCTAGACGGGAAGTTCCAGATACGCAGTATTTT
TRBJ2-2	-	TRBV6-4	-	CASSDSDGNTGELFF	TGTGCCAGCAGTGACTCGGACGGTAACACCGGGGAGCTGTTTTTT
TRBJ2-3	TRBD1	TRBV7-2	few	CASSLAFRGTQYF	TGTGCCAGCAGCTTAGCGTTCAGGGGGACGCAGTATTTT
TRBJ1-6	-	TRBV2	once	CASSPWTSYSYNSPLHF	TGTGCCAGCAGCCCGTGGACATCTTACTCCTATAATTCACCCCTCCACTTT
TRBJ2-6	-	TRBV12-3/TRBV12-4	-	CASSPTAGSGANVLTF	TGTGCCAGCAGTCCCACTGCGGGCTCTGGGGCCAACGTCCTGACTTTC
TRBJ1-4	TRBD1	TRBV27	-	CASSLAGQGGEKLFF	TGTGCCAGCAGTTTAGCGGGACAGGGAGGTGAAAAACTGTTTTTT
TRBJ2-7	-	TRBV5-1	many	CASSFNNEQYF	TGCGCCAGCAGCTTTAACAACGAGCAGTACTTC
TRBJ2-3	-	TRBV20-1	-	CSARDPLGRTDTQYF	TGCAGTGCTAGAGATCCTCTAGGTAGAACAGATACGCAGTATTTT
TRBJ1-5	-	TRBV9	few	CASRRASNQPQHF	TGTGCCAGCAGGCGGGCTAGCAATCAGCCCCAGCATTTT
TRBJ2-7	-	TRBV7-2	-	CASSPGSSYNEQYF	TGTGCCAGCAGCCCCGGTTCCTCCTACAATGAGCAGTACTTC
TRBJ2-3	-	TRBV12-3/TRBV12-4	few	CASSELDAGTQYF	TGTGCCAGCAGTGAGCTGGACGCAGGTACGCAGTATTTT
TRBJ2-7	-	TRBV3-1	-	CASSPKQGAVYEQYF	TGTGCCAGCAGCCCTAAGCAGGGCGCGGTATACGAGCAGTACTTC
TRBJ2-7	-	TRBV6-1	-	CASSEAWTVLGEQYF	TGTGCCAGCAGCGAAGCATGGACAGTGCTCGGCGAGCAGTACTTC
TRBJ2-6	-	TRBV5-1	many	CASSLAGGANVLTF	TGCGCCAGCAGCTTGGCTGGTGGGGCCAACGTCCTGACTTTC
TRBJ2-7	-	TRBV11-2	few	CASSPSFGHGDYEQYF	TGTGCCAGCAGCCCTAGTTTTGGACATGGAGACTACGAGCAGTACTTC
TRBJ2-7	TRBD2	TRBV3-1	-	CASSQHLSGGPYEQYF	TGTGCCAGCAGCCAACACCTTAGCGGGGGCCCCTACGAGCAGTACTTC
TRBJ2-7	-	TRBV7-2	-	CASSLGVRSSYEQYF	TGTGCCAGCAGCTTAGGAGTGCGTTCCTCCTACGAGCAGTACTTC
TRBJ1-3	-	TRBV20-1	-	CSVAGTDSGNTIYF	TGCAGTGTCGCCGGGACGGACTCTGGAAACACCATATATTTT
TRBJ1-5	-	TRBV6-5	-	CASSHKSLSNQPQHF	TGTGCCAGCAGTCACAAAAGTTTGAGCAATCAGCCCCAGCATTTT
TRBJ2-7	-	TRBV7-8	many	CASSYQTVTYEQYF	TGTGCCAGCAGCTATCAGACGGTAACCTACGAGCAGTACTTC
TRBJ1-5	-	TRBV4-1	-	CASSSPTANQPQHF	TGCGCCAGCAGTTCCCCGACAGCCAATCAGCCCCAGCATTTT
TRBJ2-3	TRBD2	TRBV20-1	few	CSATKSSGGQYF	TGCAGTGCTACTAAAAGTAGCGGGGGACAGTATTTT
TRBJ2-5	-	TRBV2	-	CASSPEGLRETQYF	TGTGCCAGCAGTCCGGAGGGACTTCGTGAGACCCAGTACTTC
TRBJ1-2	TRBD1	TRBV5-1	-	CASSLDGDRGTGYTF	TGCGCCAGCAGCTTGGACGGTGACAGGGGGACTGGCTACACCTTC
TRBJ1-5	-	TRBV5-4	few	CASSLGAGADQPQHF	TGTGCCAGCAGCTTGGGGGCAGGGGCTGATCAGCCCCAGCATTTT
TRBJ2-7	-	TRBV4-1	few	CASSQGPTGGGEQYF	TGCGCCAGCAGCCAAGGGCCGACAGGTGGAGGCGAGCAGTACTTC